This T cell receptor (beta chain) was recorded in a study of regulatory T cells in long-lasting Graves disease. Study-wide results and caveats: Favoring TRBV28, TRBJ1-2 and TRBJ2-5 was a feature seen in persistent disease.

This clonotype occurred many times. Antigen specificity is unknown. Documented time point: newly diagnosed GD, antithyroid drugs for less than 3 months. Construction of the TCR library relied on RNA isolated from PBMCs. The CDR3 is made up of 13 amino acids. The V and J ends lost 3 bases and 3 bases respectively, with 9 bases between them. iRepertoire HTBI primers and Arm-PCR of CDR3 regions built TCR beta libraries. TCRdb redid the calling of the multiplex PCR reads with MiXCR, one entry per CDR3 protein. The repertoire holds roughly 360,000 distinct CDR3 sequences, with approximately 10% as singletons. The same sample was also studied in work on T cells in Graves' hyperthyroidism and ophthalmopathy.

This TCR came from a woman younger than 30 with Graves disease. The V call is TRBV12-3 or TRBV12-4, the J call TRBJ2-7, with no clear D. The specimen comprised peripheral blood mononuclear cells (PBMCs), sampled at new diagnosis, from a patient treated with antithyroid drugs. CDR3 DNA sequence: TGTGCCAGCAGTTTGGCACCGATCTACGAGCAGTACGTC. Translation gives CASSLAPIYEQYV.